The following is a T cell receptor beta chain sequence with its context. This sample is drawn from a study of technical replicates of blood from a few donors. Profiled with immunoSEQ multiplex PCR; TCRdb holds only in-frame clones, not every one. The sample carries some 80,000 clones, about 96% recorded once. In germline, CDR1 is GTSNPN, CDR2 SVGIG (reference sequence). The junction had 5 bases not matched to a gene; V was cut back by 5 bases and J by 1 base. CDR3 length: 14 residues. The TCR comes from a human donor in good health. The sample comprised T cells isolated from PBMCs. The gene calls are TRBV30 and TRBJ1-2; TRBD1 agrees at 9 bases. This CDR3 is CAWARQGDNYGYTF. In DNA form, the CDR3 reads TGTGCCTGGGCCAGACAGGGGGATAACTATGGCTACACCTTC.